The next 3 T cell receptor beta chains were all read from a single sample in a study of blood T cell repertoires in COVID-19. TCRdb's copy holds only in-frame clones and misses some; the assay was immunoSEQ multiplex PCR. Here the sample spans about 95,000 clones, 80% to 95% being singletons. Material for sequencing was peripheral blood. The receptor source for this set is a woman in her 50s in a cohort sampled during active COVID-19.

This clone was observed once. The CDR3 reads CASSPGRGGLSEQFF. The CDR3 coding sequence is TGTGCCAGCTCACCCGGGAGGGGGGGCCTTTCTGAGCAGTTCTTC. V and J are TRBV18 and TRBJ2-1, with 8 bases lining up with TRBD2. The V gene's germline CDR1 is KGHSH and CDR2 LQKENI. This CDR3 has 15 amino acids. With 3 bases clipped from V and 9 bases from J, the junction kept 10 bases outside the gene matches. Looking up the rest from reference TRBV18 and TRBJ2-1 gives the full variable domain: NAGVMQNPRHLVRRRGQEARLRCSPMKGHSHVYWYRQLPEEGLKFMVYLQKENIIDESGMPKERFSAEFPKEGPSILRIQQVVRGDSAAYFCASSPGRGGLSEQFFGPGTRLTVL.

The rearrangement joins TRBV3-1 (or the pseudogene TRBV3-2) to TRBJ1-5, with TRBD1 matching over 12 bases. Trimming took 5 bases from V and 0 from J; bases not matched to a gene: 8. This CDR3 is built from 18 residues. Germline V CDR1 and CDR2: LGHDT, YNNKEL (reference sequence). CDR3 sequence reads: CASSSGQGAGHSNQPQHF. The CDR3 DNA reads as TGTGCCAGCAGCTCGGGACAGGGGGCTGGACATAGCAATCAGCCCCAGCATTTT.

The chain is built from TRBV7-3 and TRBJ2-7, with 10 bases matching TRBD1. This CDR3 region has 15 residues. Looked up from germline, CDR1 is SGHTA and CDR2 is FQGTGA. The V and J ends lost 5 bases and 2 bases, in that order; junction bases with no gene match: 6. The chain's CDR3 is CASSGWTGGAYEQYF. CDR3 bases: TGTGCCAGCAGCGGTTGGACAGGGGGAGCCTACGAGCAGTACTTC.